The 8 T cell receptor beta chains below were found in one sample sequenced in a study of early stage breast cancer tumors. Libraries were prepared by immunoSEQ multiplex PCR; TCRdb keeps only in-frame clonotypes and omits some of them. This sample yields about 50,000 clones, of which 70% to 80% are seen a single time; more than 3% belongs to the top ten. Sequencing was performed on blood. These receptor sequences come from a person aged 30-39 years with breast cancer.

CDR3: CASSPLRTGGETQYF. The CDR3 nucleotides read TGTGCCAGCAGCCCTCTCCGGACAGGCGGGGAGACCCAGTACTTC. V usage is TRBV7-9 and J usage is TRBJ2-5, with 7 bases lining up with TRBD1. Germline CDR1 is SEHNR and CDR2 is FQNEAQ (reference sequence). Germline trimming cut 5 bases from V and 5 bases from J; bases unmatched to any gene: 11. The CDR3 is 15 amino acids.

The chain recombines TRBV28 with TRBJ1-2; no clear D. Trimming stripped 4 bases from V and 3 bases from J, with 6 bases between. Germline assignment: CDR1 MDHEN and CDR2 SYDVKM. The CDR3 totals 12 residues. CDR3 sequence reads: CASSSTDYGYTF. The DNA for the CDR3 is TGTGCCAGCAGTTCCACAGACTATGGCTACACCTTC.

This chain uses TRBV2 with TRBJ1-1; 9 nucleotides agree with TRBD1. The CDR3 runs to 15 residues. The J segment lost 2 bases and the V segment lost 5 bases, leaving 6 bases of the junction unmatched. Germline V lookup: CDR1 SNHLY, CDR2 FYNNEI. Here the CDR3 reads CASSWTGDGNTEAFF. The CDR3 DNA sequence: TGTGCCAGCAGTTGGACAGGGGATGGAAACACTGAAGCTTTCTTT.

The rearrangement uses TRBV5-8 and TRBJ2-7; D remains ambiguous. This CDR3 region has 10 residues. The germline gives CDR1 SGHTS, CDR2 YDEGEE. Trimming pared 6 bases from V and 1 base from J, leaving 2 bases between. CDR3 nucleotides: TGTGCCAGCAAATCCTACGAGCAGTACTTC. Residues: CASKSYEQYF.

This chain connects TRBV10-1 to TRBJ2-1; weak D call: TRBD1 (5 bases). This CDR3 spans 13 amino acids. Trimming left V 8 bases short and J 5 bases short, with 13 bases between. CDR1 WNHNN and CDR2 SYGVQD come from the germline V gene (reference sequence). CDR3 sequence: CASLRVADNEQFF. The CDR3 DNA is TGCGCCAGCCTCAGGGTGGCAGACAATGAGCAGTTCTTC.

The chain uses TRBV14 and TRBJ1-6; no definite D call. The CDR3 contains 15 residues. Per germline, CDR1 SGHDN and CDR2 FVKESK. Trimming stripped 0 bases from V and 8 bases from J, with 11 bases between. CDR3 coding DNA: TGTGCCAGCAGCCAAGACCACGCGGAGGATTCACCCCTCCACTTT. Translation gives CASSQDHAEDSPLHF.

For this clone: Compared with germline, one end of the junction differs, possibly owing to a read error. Other DNA sequences in the sample encode the same CDR3. The V gene is TRBV27, the J gene TRBJ2-7, with TRBD2 as a possible D gene (6 bases). Germline CDR1 and CDR2: MNHEY and SMNVEV (reference sequence). CDR3 length: 12 residues. The DNA of the CDR3 is TGTGCCAGCAGTTTTCTGCGGGGCGAGCAATACTTC. Its protein product is CASSFLRGEQYF.

The chain combines TRBV29-1 with TRBJ2-1, with D perhaps TRBD1 (7 bases). From germline, CDR1 is SQVTM and CDR2 ANQGSEA. This CDR3 is 16 amino acids long. Trimming removed 2 bases from V and 2 bases from J, with 16 bases in between. Here the CDR3 reads CSVEIIGGQTYNEQFF. CDR3 coding DNA: TGCAGCGTTGAAATAATCGGGGGACAGACCTACAATGAGCAGTTCTTC.